Listed below are T cell receptor beta chains from one sample, sequenced in a study of Graves' ophthalmopathy and Graves' hyperthyroidism. Using its own MiXCR run on the multiplex PCR reads, TCRdb lists one record per CDR3 protein. This table holds some 390,000 distinct CDR3 sequences, about 16% found once. The sample was peripheral blood. These receptors were collected from a woman between 18 and 29 years old with Graves' ophthalmopathy. The CDR3 runs from the conserved cysteine through the conserved F or W. The order of the fields is V gene, D gene, J gene, clone size, CDR3 DNA, CDR3 protein. A D gene is named only where the DNA matches it firmly. The size field is filled for only some rows; it gives once, few, many or a size class.

v_gene: TRBV30
d_gene: -
j_gene: TRBJ1-5
abundance: many
CDR3nt: TGTGCCTGGAGTCCGGGGGATCAGCCCCAGCATTTT
CDR3aa: CAWSPGDQPQHF

v_gene: TRBV28
d_gene: -
j_gene: TRBJ2-4
abundance: many
CDR3nt: TGTGCCAGCAGTGTCCGACAGACTCGAGCCAAAAACATTCAGTACTTC
CDR3aa: CASSVRQTRAKNIQYF

v_gene: TRBV7-2
d_gene: -
j_gene: TRBJ1-2
abundance: many
CDR3nt: TGTGCCAGCAGCGTCCGGGTCCTTTATGGCTACACCTTC
CDR3aa: CASSVRVLYGYTF

v_gene: TRBV6-2/TRBV6-3
d_gene: -
j_gene: TRBJ1-1
abundance: few
CDR3nt: TGTGCCAGCAGTGACCCCCGCCAGAACACTGAAGCTTTCTTT
CDR3aa: CASSDPRQNTEAFF

v_gene: TRBV7-9
d_gene: -
j_gene: TRBJ2-7
abundance: many
CDR3nt: TGTGCCAGCAGCGTACAGGGACCCTACGAGCAGTACTTC
CDR3aa: CASSVQGPYEQYF

v_gene: TRBV28
d_gene: -
j_gene: TRBJ2-2
abundance: once
CDR3nt: TGTGCCAGCAGTTTACTAGCACCGTCCACCGGGGAGCTGTTTTTT
CDR3aa: CASSLLAPSTGELFF

v_gene: TRBV6-1
d_gene: TRBD2
j_gene: TRBJ2-7
abundance: many
CDR3nt: TGTGCCTGCCAGCGGGAACAGACTAACTTCTACGAGCAGTACTTC
CDR3aa: CACQREQTNFYEQYF

v_gene: TRBV29-1
d_gene: -
j_gene: TRBJ1-5
abundance: many
CDR3nt: TGCAGCGTTGTCCAGGGAAATAGCAATCAGCCCCAGCATTTT
CDR3aa: CSVVQGNSNQPQHF

v_gene: TRBV28
d_gene: -
j_gene: TRBJ1-6
abundance: many
CDR3nt: TGTGCCAGCCTGGGGTGGTCCTATAATTCACCCCTCCACTTT
CDR3aa: CASLGWSYNSPLHF

v_gene: TRBV4-1
d_gene: TRBD1
j_gene: TRBJ1-5
abundance: -
CDR3nt: TGCGCCAGCAGCCAAGGGCAGGGGGGCGACTATAGCAATCAGCCCCAGCATTTT
CDR3aa: CASSQGQGGDYSNQPQHF